This TCR beta chain derives from a study of blood T cell repertoires in COVID-19. Study as a whole: Collection of acute and convalescent COVID-19 samples took place in the United States, Italy and Spain. The analysed material was cDNA or gDNA that came from T cells, B-cell-depleted T cells, or PBMCs.

This table comes from immunoSEQ multiplex PCR, and its TCRdb copy is limited to in-frame clones, with some not included. The data show fewer than 450,000 clones, around 90% seen once. This CDR3 has 14 residues. In germline, CDR1 is LNHDA, CDR2 SQIVND (reference sequence). Trimming cost V 4 bases and J 8 bases, with 17 bases left between them. Assignment of participants to cohorts was predicated upon participant-reported clinical history. Sample: PBMCs or T cells enriched from blood (not recorded which). The chain joins TRBV19 to TRBJ1-1, with D possibly being TRBD1 (5 bases). The receptor was isolated from a middle-aged woman with acute COVID-19. CDR3 coding DNA: TGTGCCAGTAGTACGGGGGGGGTGATCGCCGAAGCTTTCTTT. Amino acids: CASSTGGVIAEAFF.